A selection of T cell receptor beta chains follows, all from one sample in a study of T cells in Graves' hyperthyroidism and ophthalmopathy. One entry per CDR3 protein, called by TCRdb with MiXCR from the multiplex PCR reads. The sample includes under 450,000 distinct CDR3 sequences, approximately 15% of them seen just once. The specimen sequenced was blood. The receptors stem from a woman aged 18-30 years with Graves' hyperthyroidism. Each CDR3 is given with its conserved first and last residue. The D gene is left open where the match is weak. A row's size may be missing; if present it is once, few, many or a size class.

CDR3nt	CDR3aa	abundance	d_gene	v_gene	j_gene
TGCAGTGCGGGTGGAGGGCCAGATACGCAGTATTTT	CSAGGGPDTQYF	few	.	TRBV20-1	TRBJ2-3
TGTGCCAGCAGCTTAGCGTCCCGGTTGAGCTCCTACAATGAGCAGTTCTTC	CASSLASRLSSYNEQFF	many	.	TRBV7-2	TRBJ2-1
TGTGCCAGCAGCCCGAACCAGGGTGGCGAGCAGTACTTC	CASSPNQGGEQYF	many	.	TRBV9	TRBJ2-7
TGTGCCAGCAGCTTGGGGACAGCTCTGGAGCAGTACTTC	CASSLGTALEQYF	many	TRBD1	TRBV7-8	TRBJ2-7
TGTGCCAGCAGTCCCAGGGGGCAGGAGCAGTACTTC	CASSPRGQEQYF	many	TRBD1	TRBV12-3/TRBV12-4	TRBJ2-7
TGTGCCACCAGGGAAGTGACAGGGAGTTCACCCCTCCACTTT	CATREVTGSSPLHF	many	TRBD1	TRBV15	TRBJ1-6
TGCAGTGCTGAGGGGGGTGCTAGCGCCCCCTTCACAGATACGCAGTATTTT	CSAEGGASAPFTDTQYF	many	.	TRBV20-1	TRBJ2-3
TGTGCCAGCAGTCCCTCGGACAACTATGAGCAGTTCTTC	CASSPSDNYEQFF	many	.	TRBV6-1	TRBJ2-1
TGTGCCTCCCACAGGGTTCCCGGGGAGCTGTTTTTT	CASHRVPGELFF	many	.	TRBV30	TRBJ2-2
TGTGCCAGCAGTACTAACCTTGGGAGTTGGGCCGTCCAAAATCCCTACAATGAGCAGTTCTTC	CASSTNLGSWAVQNPYNEQFF	.	.	TRBV28	TRBJ2-1
TGTGCCACCAGTGACCCTCCAGACAGATCTGGGGCCAACGTCCTGACTTTC	CATSDPPDRSGANVLTF	many	.	TRBV24-1	TRBJ2-6
TGCAGTGCTTCTGAATGGGGATGGCCCACAGATACGCAGTATTTT	CSASEWGWPTDTQYF	many	.	TRBV20-1	TRBJ2-3
TGCAGCGTTGAAGATCCCACACTAGGACATGGCTACACCTTC	CSVEDPTLGHGYTF	many	.	TRBV29-1	TRBJ1-2
TGTGCCACCAGCAGAGAGGCATTTAGTAGCACGCTGGGATCACCCCTCCACTTT	CATSREAFSSTLGSPLHF	.	.	TRBV15	TRBJ1-6
TGTGCCAGCAGTCCAATGGACAGCAGACCCCAAGAGACCCAGTACTTC	CASSPMDSRPQETQYF	few	.	TRBV12-3/TRBV12-4	TRBJ2-5
TGCAGCGTTGACAGGACCGGGGGGACCCAGTACTTC	CSVDRTGGTQYF	many	.	TRBV29-1	TRBJ2-5
TGCGCCAGCAAGCTTGGTGTGTCCGCCTGGCCCATGCCGTTCTTC	CASKLGVSAWPMPFF	many	.	TRBV5-1	TRBJ2-1
TGTGCCAGCAGTTACCCCAGGGCCGGGGAGCTGTTTTTT	CASSYPRAGELFF	.	.	TRBV6-5	TRBJ2-2
TGTGCCACCCAGGAGCGGAGCACCGGGGAGCTGTTTTTT	CATQERSTGELFF	many	.	TRBV24-1	TRBJ2-2
TGTGCCAGCAGTTTGTTAGCGGGGGGGCTAACCGGGGAGCTGTTTTTT	CASSLLAGGLTGELFF	.	TRBD2	TRBV12-3/TRBV12-4	TRBJ2-2
TGTGCCAGCAGCTCCATTAGGACAGGGATGAAGACCCAGTACTTC	CASSSIRTGMKTQYF	many	TRBD1	TRBV5-6	TRBJ2-5
TGTGCCAGCAGCCCGACTCCCTCCTCCTATGGCTACACCTTC	CASSPTPSSYGYTF	.	.	TRBV7-9	TRBJ1-2
TGTGCCAGCAGCTTAATTGGGTGGGAGAGGTTCTTC	CASSLIGWERFF	few	.	TRBV7-2	TRBJ2-1
TGTGCCAGCAGCTTGTCGCCGCAGGGGAGTTCACCCCTCCACTTT	CASSLSPQGSSPLHF	.	.	TRBV5-5	TRBJ1-6
TGTGCCAGCTCACAACAGGGAGATACTGGAAACACCATATATTTT	CASSQQGDTGNTIYF	many	.	TRBV18	TRBJ1-3
TGTGCCAGCAGTCCCCACAACGAGGATACGCAGTATTTT	CASSPHNEDTQYF	many	.	TRBV28	TRBJ2-3
TGTGCCAGCAGCCCCTTGAGCGGAGGATTCAATCAGCCCCAGCATTTT	CASSPLSGGFNQPQHF	many	.	TRBV27	TRBJ1-5
TGTGCCAGCAGTGATGGGCAGGGGAGGACTGAAGCTTTCTTT	CASSDGQGRTEAFF	many	.	TRBV2	TRBJ1-1
TGTGCCTGGAGCCCCCTGGTGTCTTACGAGCAGTACTTC	CAWSPLVSYEQYF	.	.	TRBV30	TRBJ2-7
TGTGCCAGCAGTCAAGCGGGAGGTAGGGCTTACAATGAGCAGTTCTTC	CASSQAGGRAYNEQFF	many	TRBD2	TRBV7-8	TRBJ2-1
TGCAGTGCTAGAGCAATGGGACAGGTTAATCAGCCCCAGCATTTT	CSARAMGQVNQPQHF	many	TRBD1	TRBV20-1	TRBJ1-5
TGCGCCAGCAGCCAAGTTTCAGGTGGCGAGCAGTACTTC	CASSQVSGGEQYF	.	.	TRBV4-1	TRBJ2-7
TGTGCCAGCAGTGAATACGGGAGTGGCAATGAGCAGTTCTTC	CASSEYGSGNEQFF	many	.	TRBV2	TRBJ2-1
TGTGCCAGCAGCCAAGCGGGGGGGTTTCCCACACAAGAGACCCAGTACTTC	CASSQAGGFPTQETQYF	few	TRBD2	TRBV4-2	TRBJ2-5
TGTGCCAGCAGCCGAGGGGGGATAGAGACCCAGTACTTC	CASSRGGIETQYF	many	.	TRBV7-9	TRBJ2-5
TGCAGCTCCTGGGGGGTCAACTACAATGAGCAGTTCTTC	CSSWGVNYNEQFF	.	.	TRBV29-1	TRBJ2-1